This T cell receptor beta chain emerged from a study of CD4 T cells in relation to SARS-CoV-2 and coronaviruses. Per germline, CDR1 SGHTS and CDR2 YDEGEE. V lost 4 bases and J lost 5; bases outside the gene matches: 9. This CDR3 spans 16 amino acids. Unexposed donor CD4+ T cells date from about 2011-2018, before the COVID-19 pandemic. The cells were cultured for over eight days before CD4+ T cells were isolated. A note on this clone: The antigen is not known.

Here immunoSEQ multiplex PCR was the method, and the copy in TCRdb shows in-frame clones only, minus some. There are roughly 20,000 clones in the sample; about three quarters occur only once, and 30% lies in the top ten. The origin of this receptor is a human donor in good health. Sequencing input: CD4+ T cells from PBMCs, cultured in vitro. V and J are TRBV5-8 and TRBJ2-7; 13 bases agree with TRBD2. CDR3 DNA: TGTGCCAGCAGCGCAGGGACTAGCGGGATGGTCGACGAGCAGTACTTC. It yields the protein CASSAGTSGMVDEQYF.